This T cell receptor beta chain was observed in a study of CD8+CD57+ T cells in acquired aplastic anemia. V was cut by 4 bases and J by 4 bases, with 7 bases left in between. Germline V CDR1 and CDR2: SQVTM, ANQGSEA. The length of the CDR3 is 11 residues. CDR3 and TCR beta VDJ profiling relied on genomic DNA as the template. TCRdb passed the reads through MiXCR, listing each CDR3 protein once. The sample has approximately 200,000 distinct CDR3 sequences, under 55% seen once. This clonotype was recorded at least ten times. CD8+CD57+ cell expansion had been shown by flow cytometry in patients chosen for sequencing. The patients, all of them, had severe acquired aplastic anemia.

The receptor was isolated from a human donor with aplastic anemia. The specimen sequenced was sorted CD4+, CD8+, or CD8+CD57+ T cells (not recorded which) from PBMCs. The rearrangement links TRBV29-1 to TRBJ2-5; D uncertain. The CDR3, as DNA: TGCAGCGTTGCCCCGGGAGAGACCCAGTACTTC. Translated: CSVAPGETQYF.